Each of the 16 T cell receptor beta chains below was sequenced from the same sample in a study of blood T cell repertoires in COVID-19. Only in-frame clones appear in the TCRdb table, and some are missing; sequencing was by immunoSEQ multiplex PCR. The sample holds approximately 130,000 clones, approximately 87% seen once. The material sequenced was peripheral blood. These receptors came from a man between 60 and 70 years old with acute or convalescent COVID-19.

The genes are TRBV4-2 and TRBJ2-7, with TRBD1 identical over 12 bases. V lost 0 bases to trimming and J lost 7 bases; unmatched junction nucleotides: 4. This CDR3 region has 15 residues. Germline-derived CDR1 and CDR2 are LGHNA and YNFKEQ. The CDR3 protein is CASSQEGQGAREQYF. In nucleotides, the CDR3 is TGTGCCAGCAGCCAAGAGGGACAGGGGGCGCGGGAGCAGTACTTC.

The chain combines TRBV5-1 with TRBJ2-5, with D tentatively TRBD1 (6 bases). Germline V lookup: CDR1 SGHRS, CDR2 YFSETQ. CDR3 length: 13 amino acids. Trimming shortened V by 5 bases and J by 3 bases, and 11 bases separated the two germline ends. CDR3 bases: TGCGCCAGCAGAGGGGGTTCGGAAGAGACCCAGTACTTC. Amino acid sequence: CASRGGSEETQYF.

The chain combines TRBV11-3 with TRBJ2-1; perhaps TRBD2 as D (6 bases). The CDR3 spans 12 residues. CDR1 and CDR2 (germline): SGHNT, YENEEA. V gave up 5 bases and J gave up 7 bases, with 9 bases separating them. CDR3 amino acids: CASSQRGNEQFF. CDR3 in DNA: TGTGCCAGCAGCCAACGGGGGAATGAGCAGTTCTTC.

The CDR3, as DNA: TGTGCCAGCAGTGCATTAGGACAGGGAAAAAGCAATCAGCCCCAGCATTTT. Translating gives CASSALGQGKSNQPQHF. The gene calls are TRBV28 and TRBJ1-5; 8 nucleotides match TRBD1. The CDR3 is 17 residues long. Looked up from germline, CDR1 is MDHEN and CDR2 is SYDVKM. J was trimmed by 1 base and V by 5 bases; bases with no gene match: 10.

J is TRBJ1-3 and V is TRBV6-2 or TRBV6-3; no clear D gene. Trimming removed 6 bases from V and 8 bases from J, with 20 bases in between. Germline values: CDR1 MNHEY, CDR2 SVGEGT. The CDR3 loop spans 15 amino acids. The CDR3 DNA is TGTGCCAGCAGCACCATTGACTTCCCGACCCACACCATATATTTT. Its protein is CASSTIDFPTHTIYF.

CDR3 sequence reads: CASSPFKNEVFGTDTQYF. In nucleotides, the CDR3 is TGTGCCAGCTCACCCTTCAAGAATGAGGTTTTTGGCACAGATACGCAGTATTTT. V is TRBV18 and J is TRBJ2-3; D not resolved. The CDR3 contains 18 residues. Germline CDR1 reads KGHSH; CDR2 reads LQKENI. The V gene lost 3 bases and the J gene lost 1 base, with 20 bases spanning the gap. The variable domain in full, completed from reference TRBV18 and TRBJ2-3, reads NAGVMQNPRHLVRRRGQEARLRCSPMKGHSHVYWYRQLPEEGLKFMVYLQKENIIDESGMPKERFSAEFPKEGPSILRIQQVVRGDSAAYFCASSPFKNEVFGTDTQYFGPGTRLTVL.

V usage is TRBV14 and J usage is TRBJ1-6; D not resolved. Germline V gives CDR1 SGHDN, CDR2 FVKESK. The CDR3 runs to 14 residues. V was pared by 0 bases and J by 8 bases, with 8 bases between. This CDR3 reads CASSQDWADSPLHF. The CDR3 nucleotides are TGTGCCAGCAGCCAAGATTGGGCCGATTCACCCCTCCACTTT.

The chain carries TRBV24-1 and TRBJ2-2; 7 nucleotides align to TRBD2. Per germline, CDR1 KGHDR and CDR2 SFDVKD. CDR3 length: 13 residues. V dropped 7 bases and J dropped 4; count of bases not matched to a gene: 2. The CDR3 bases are TGTGCCACCAGGGGGGGGAGCACCGGGGAGCTGTTTTTT. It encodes CATRGGSTGELFF.

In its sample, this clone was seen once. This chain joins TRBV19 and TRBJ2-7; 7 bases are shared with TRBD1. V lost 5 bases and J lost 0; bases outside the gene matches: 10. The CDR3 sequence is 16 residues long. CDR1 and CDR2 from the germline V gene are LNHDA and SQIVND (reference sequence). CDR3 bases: TGTGCCAGTAGTCTGGCCTCGACAGGGCCCTCCTACGAGCAGTACTTC. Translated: CASSLASTGPSYEQYF.

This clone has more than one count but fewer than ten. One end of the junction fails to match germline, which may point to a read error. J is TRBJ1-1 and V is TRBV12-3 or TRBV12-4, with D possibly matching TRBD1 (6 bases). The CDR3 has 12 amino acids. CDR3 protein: CASRAGHTEAFF. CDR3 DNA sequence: TGTGCCAGCAGAGCGGGACACACCGAAGCTTTCTTT.

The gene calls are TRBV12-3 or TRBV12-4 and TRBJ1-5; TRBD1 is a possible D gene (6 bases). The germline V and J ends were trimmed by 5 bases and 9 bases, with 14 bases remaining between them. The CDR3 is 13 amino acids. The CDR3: CASSPQGRGPQHF. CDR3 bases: TGTGCCAGCAGTCCACAGGGAAGGGGGCCCCAGCATTTT.

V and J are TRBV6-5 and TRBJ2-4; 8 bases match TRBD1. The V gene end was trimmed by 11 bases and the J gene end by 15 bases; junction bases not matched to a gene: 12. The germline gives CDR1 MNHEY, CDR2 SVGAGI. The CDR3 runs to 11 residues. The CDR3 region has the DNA TGTGCCGCGACACGACAGGGGATGGGGTACTTC. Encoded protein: CAATRQGMGYF.

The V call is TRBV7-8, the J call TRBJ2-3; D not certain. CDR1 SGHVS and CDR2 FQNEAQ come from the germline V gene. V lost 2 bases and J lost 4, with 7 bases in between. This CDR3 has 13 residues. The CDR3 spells CASSLSPADTQYF. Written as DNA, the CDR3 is TGTGCCAGCAGCTTATCGCCGGCAGATACGCAGTATTTT.

The CDR3 reads CASSFLGGDEKLFF. The CDR3 DNA reads TGTGCCAGCAGTTTTTTAGGGGGGGATGAAAAACTGTTTTTT. This rearrangement joins TRBV27 to TRBJ1-4, with D tentatively TRBD1 (6 bases). Trimming stripped 3 bases from V and 6 bases from J, with 11 bases between. This CDR3 is 14 amino acids long. CDR1 is MNHEY, CDR2 SMNVEV, per germline (reference sequence).

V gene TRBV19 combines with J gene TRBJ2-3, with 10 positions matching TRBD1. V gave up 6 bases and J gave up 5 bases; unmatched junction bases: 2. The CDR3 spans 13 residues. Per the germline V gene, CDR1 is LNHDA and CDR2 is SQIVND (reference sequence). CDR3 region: CASRDRGLDTQYF. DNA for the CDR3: TGTGCCAGTAGAGACAGGGGGCTAGATACGCAGTATTTT.

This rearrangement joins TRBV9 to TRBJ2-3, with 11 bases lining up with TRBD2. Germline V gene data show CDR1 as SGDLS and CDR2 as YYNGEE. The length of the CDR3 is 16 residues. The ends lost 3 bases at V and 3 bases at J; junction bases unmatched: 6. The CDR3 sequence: CASSASLAGGTDTQYF. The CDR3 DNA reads TGTGCCAGCAGCGCTAGCCTAGCGGGAGGTACAGATACGCAGTATTTT.